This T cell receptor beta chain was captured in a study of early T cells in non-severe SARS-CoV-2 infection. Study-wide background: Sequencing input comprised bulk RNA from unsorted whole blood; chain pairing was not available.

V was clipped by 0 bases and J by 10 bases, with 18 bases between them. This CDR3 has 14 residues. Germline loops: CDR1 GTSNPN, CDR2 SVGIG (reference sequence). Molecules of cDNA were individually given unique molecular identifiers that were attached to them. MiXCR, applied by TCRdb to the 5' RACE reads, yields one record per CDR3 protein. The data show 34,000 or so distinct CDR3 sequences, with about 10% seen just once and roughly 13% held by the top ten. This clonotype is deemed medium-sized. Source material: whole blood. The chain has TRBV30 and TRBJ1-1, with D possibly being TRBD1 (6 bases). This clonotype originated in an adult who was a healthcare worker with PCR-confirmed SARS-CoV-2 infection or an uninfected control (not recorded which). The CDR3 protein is CAWSVGTTEGGAFF. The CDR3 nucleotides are TGTGCCTGGAGTGTTGGGACCACTGAAGGGGGAGCTTTCTTT.